The rows below give T cell receptor beta chains drawn from one sample of a study of spatial heterogeneity in lung cancer. One entry per CDR3 protein results from TCRdb running MiXCR on the 5' RACE reads. Seen here are 23,000 or so distinct CDR3 sequences, 4% to 6% observed once, and the top ten hold under 6.5%. The sequencing used PBMCs, collected at surgery. All receptors derive from a male donor with early-stage non-small cell lung cancer. CDR3s include the opening cysteine and the closing phenylalanine or tryptophan. The D gene is left open where the match is weak. Each size is once, few, many or a size class.

TRBV7-2	TRBJ2-3	many	TRBD1	CASSAGGADTQYF	TGTGCCAGCAGCGCAGGGGGCGCGGATACGCAGTATTTT
TRBV29-1	TRBJ1-1	many	.	CSVAAGNTEAFF	TGCAGCGTTGCCGCAGGGAACACTGAAGCTTTCTTT
TRBV5-1	TRBJ1-1	medium-sized	.	CASSPGVGGTEAFF	TGCGCCAGCAGCCCCGGGGTCGGTGGCACTGAAGCTTTCTTT
TRBV2	TRBJ2-2	many	.	CASKSPGELFF	TGTGCCAGCAAGAGTCCCGGGGAGCTGTTTTTT
TRBV6-9	TRBJ2-5	few	.	CASSYNFQETQYF	TGTGCCAGCAGTTATAACTTTCAAGAGACCCAGTACTTC
TRBV5-1	TRBJ2-7	many	.	CASSLVGGEQYF	TGCGCCAGCAGCTTGGTTGGGGGCGAGCAGTACTTC
TRBV18	TRBJ1-5	many	.	CASSPEYGNQPQHF	TGTGCCAGCTCACCTGAGTATGGCAATCAGCCCCAGCATTTT
TRBV7-9	TRBJ1-3	many	.	CASSLNSGNTIYF	TGTGCCAGCAGCTTAAACTCTGGAAACACCATATATTTT
TRBV30	TRBJ1-2	many	.	CAWQAQRNYGYTF	TGTGCCTGGCAAGCTCAGCGTAACTATGGCTACACCTTC
TRBV12-3/TRBV12-4	TRBJ2-3	many	.	CASSLKQGSLDTQYF	TGTGCCAGCAGTTTAAAACAGGGTAGTTTAGATACGCAGTATTTT
TRBV7-2	TRBJ2-3	many	.	CASSAWGTQYF	TGTGCCAGCAGCGCGTGGGGTACGCAGTATTTT
TRBV21-1	TRBJ1-2	many	.	CASSIRQDYGYTF	TGTGCCAGCAGCATACGACAAGACTATGGCTACACCTTC
TRBV16	TRBJ2-4	many	.	CASSQESTQGRAKNIQYF	TGTGCCAGCAGCCAAGAGTCCACACAGGGTAGAGCCAAAAACATTCAGTACTTC
TRBV20-1	TRBJ2-7	many	.	CSARESRVSNPKQYF	TGCAGTGCTAGAGAGTCGCGGGTCTCCAATCCCAAGCAGTACTTC
TRBV7-2	TRBJ1-4	many	TRBD1	CASSPAWGDREKLFF	TGTGCCAGCAGCCCGGCTTGGGGGGACAGAGAAAAACTGTTTTTT
TRBV18	TRBJ2-2	many	.	CASSSAAGSNTGELFF	TGTGCCAGCTCATCCGCGGCGGGATCGAACACCGGGGAGCTGTTTTTT
TRBV6-5	TRBJ1-6	many	.	CASSYGQQDSPLHF	TGTGCCAGCAGTTATGGACAGCAGGATTCACCCCTCCACTTT
TRBV7-9	TRBJ1-2	many	.	CASSQGTNYGYTF	TGTGCCAGCAGCCAGGGCACTAACTATGGCTACACCTTC
TRBV28	TRBJ1-1	many	TRBD1	CASSRSRQGGTEAFF	TGTGCCAGCAGTAGATCTCGACAGGGTGGCACTGAAGCTTTCTTT
TRBV11-2	TRBJ2-7	many	TRBD2	CASSFGTSEIYEQYF	TGTGCCAGCAGCTTCGGAACTAGCGAGATCTACGAGCAGTACTTC
TRBV6-5	TRBJ1-2	many	TRBD1	CASCQQGARGYTF	TGTGCCAGCTGCCAGCAGGGGGCGCGTGGCTACACCTTC
TRBV12-3/TRBV12-4	TRBJ2-2	many	TRBD1	CAANRGHGGELFF	TGTGCCGCAAACAGGGGGCACGGCGGGGAGCTGTTTTTT
TRBV12-3/TRBV12-4	TRBJ1-5	many	TRBD1	CASSRQGGQPQHF	TGTGCCAGCAGTAGACAGGGGGGTCAGCCCCAGCATTTT
TRBV2	TRBJ1-1	many	.	CASTRVTEAFF	TGTGCCAGTACCAGGGTTACTGAAGCTTTCTTT
TRBV5-1	TRBJ1-1	many	.	CASQDSLNTEAFF	TGCGCCAGCCAGGACAGCCTGAACACTGAAGCTTTCTTT
TRBV10-3	TRBJ1-6	many	.	CAISDQGLNSPLHF	TGTGCCATCAGTGACCAGGGGCTCAATTCACCCCTCCACTTT
TRBV28	TRBJ2-4	many	.	CASTMSAKNIQYF	TGTGCCAGCACAATGAGCGCCAAAAACATTCAGTACTTC
TRBV7-9	TRBJ2-7	many	.	CASSSAQGSLYEQYF	TGTGCCAGCAGCTCGGCCCAAGGCAGCCTCTACGAGCAGTACTTC
TRBV20-1	TRBJ1-2	many	.	CSARESLLGNGGYTF	TGCAGTGCTAGAGAGTCCCTATTGGGGAACGGAGGCTACACCTTC
TRBV6-1	TRBJ2-5	many	TRBD1	CASSAFGTGVETQYF	TGTGCCAGCAGTGCCTTCGGGACAGGGGTGGAGACCCAGTACTTC
TRBV7-9	TRBJ2-5	many	TRBD2	CASSRPAGEHQETQYF	TGTGCCAGCAGCCGCCCAGCGGGAGAGCACCAAGAGACCCAGTACTTC